These 10 T cell receptor beta chains share one sample of origin, sequenced in a study of regulatory T cells in long-lasting Graves disease. Described time point: newly diagnosed GD, antithyroid drugs for less than 3 months. From RNA extracted from PBMCs, the TCR library was made. Arm-PCR of CDR3 regions with iRepertoire HTBI primers generated TCR beta libraries. TCRdb called the multiplex PCR reads again in MiXCR, with one record for every CDR3 protein. The table records over 500,000 distinct CDR3 sequences, under 20% of them present only once. These same records also appear under a second study, on T cells in Graves' hyperthyroidism and ophthalmopathy.

The source material was peripheral blood mononuclear cells (PBMCs), sampled at new diagnosis, from a patient treated with antithyroid drugs. The receptor source for this set is a woman aged 25-40 years with Graves disease.

For this clonotype: Being one base from a much bigger clone, this may be a read error. The chain combines TRBV5-1 with TRBJ1-1, with a weak D call TRBD1 (6 bases). The CDR3 contains 12 residues. The V gene's germline CDR1 is SGHRS and CDR2 YFSETQ. Here the CDR3 reads CAGSSGQIEAFF. Here the CDR3 DNA reads TGCGCCGGCAGCTCAGGACAGATTGAAGCTTTCTTT.

On this clonotype: One base away lies a much larger clone, so this may be a sequencing read error. The chain recombines TRBV6-2 or TRBV6-3 with TRBJ2-7, with D perhaps matching TRBD2 (6 bases). The V end lost 5 bases, the J end lost 5 bases, and 22 bases lay between the germline ends. There are 16 residues in the CDR3. The germline V gene encodes CDR1 MNHEY and CDR2 SVGEGT. CDR3 sequence reads: CASSQPGTGLTHEQYF. The CDR3 region has the DNA TGTGCCAGCAGTCAACCTGGGACTGGGCTAACCCACGAGCAGTACTTC.

This clonotype was counted ten times or more. The rearrangement links TRBV18 to TRBJ2-1; no clear D gene. Per germline, CDR1 KGHSH and CDR2 LQKENI. CDR3 length: 15 residues. The germline V and J ends were trimmed by 1 base and 6 bases, with 13 bases remaining between them. Here the CDR3 reads CASSPLLSAANEQFF. The CDR3 nucleotides read TGTGCCAGCTCACCACTTCTCAGCGCCGCCAATGAGCAGTTCTTC. Based on the CDR3 plus reference TRBV18 and TRBJ2-1, the full variable domain is NAGVMQNPRHLVRRRGQEARLRCSPMKGHSHVYWYRQLPEEGLKFMVYLQKENIIDESGMPKERFSAEFPKEGPSILRIQQVVRGDSAAYFCASSPLLSAANEQFFGPGTRLTVL.

This clonotype has ten or more counts. A much more abundant neighbour one base away suggests this may be a read error. The chain carries TRBV6-1 and TRBJ2-7; TRBD1 matches 7 bases. Germline V CDR1 and CDR2: MNHNS, SASEGT. After removal of 5 bases from V and 2 bases from J, the junction contained 0 bases not matched to a gene. The CDR3 runs 12 residues. As DNA, the CDR3 is TGTGCCAGCAGTACAGGGGCCTACGAGCAGTACTTC. Its translation is CASSTGAYEQYF.

This clonotype was seen repeatedly, ten times or more. This chain links TRBV11-1 with TRBJ2-7; D not certain. The V and J ends lost 7 bases and 4 bases respectively, with 17 bases between them. Germline loops: CDR1 SGHAT, CDR2 FQDESV (reference sequence). CDR3 length equals 14 residues. CDR3 sequence reads: CASTKSLTAYEQYF. CDR3 in DNA: TGTGCCAGCACCAAATCGCTTACCGCTTACGAGCAGTACTTC.

This clonotype was found many times. V usage is TRBV12-3 or TRBV12-4 and J usage is TRBJ1-2; 7 bases are shared with TRBD1. V was pared by 5 bases and J by 8 bases, with 14 bases of the junction left unmatched. The CDR3 is 15 amino acids. For the CDR3, the DNA is TGTGCCAGCAGTCTACCCGGGACAGTAATTGGGGGCTACACCTTC. It specifies CASSLPGTVIGGYTF.

The V call is TRBV9, the J call TRBJ2-3; the D gene is possibly TRBD1 (5 bases). The CDR3 loop spans 14 amino acids. The V and J ends lost 3 bases and 2 bases respectively, with 10 bases between them. Per germline, CDR1 SGDLS and CDR2 YYNGEE. The CDR3 here is CASSARQTTDTQYF. The CDR3 DNA reads TGTGCCAGCAGCGCTAGACAGACCACAGATACGCAGTATTTT. Together with reference TRBV9 and TRBJ2-3, the CDR3 gives the full variable domain: DSGVTQTPKHLITATGQRVTLRCSPRSGDLSVYWYQQSLDQGLQFLIQYYNGEERAKGNILERFSAQQFPDLHSELNLSSLELGDSALYFCASSARQTTDTQYFGPGTRLTVL.

This clonotype appeared many times. The chain joins TRBV6-1 to TRBJ1-1; 8 nucleotides line up with TRBD1. Germline loops: CDR1 MNHNS, CDR2 SASEGT. CDR3 length equals 12 residues. Trimming cost V 6 bases and J 5 bases; bases outside gene matches: 2. This chain's CDR3 is CASRTGETEAFF. The DNA for the CDR3 is TGTGCCAGCAGGACAGGGGAGACTGAAGCTTTCTTT.

This clonotype was detected ten times or more. The germline gene is not matched at one end of the junction; a read error may be the cause. The chain combines TRBV11-2 with TRBJ2-1, with D perhaps being TRBD1 or TRBD2 (5 bases each). The CDR3 length is 12 residues. The V gene's germline CDR1 is SGHAT and CDR2 FQNNGV. The CDR3 reads CASSLDRGSQFF. For the CDR3, the DNA is TGTGCCAGCAGCCTAGACCGGGGCTCGCAGTTCTTC. The whole variable domain, remainder taken from reference TRBV11-2 and TRBJ2-1, is EAGVAQSPRYKIIEKRQSVAFWCNPISGHATLYWYQQILGQGPKLLIQFQNNGVVDDSQLPKDRFSAERLKGVDSTLKIQPAKLEDSAVYLCASSLDRGSQFFGPGTRLTVL.

There are many counts of this clonotype. The chain links TRBV10-3 to TRBJ1-1; D call uncertain. There are 15 residues in the CDR3. CDR1 is ENHRY and CDR2 is SYGVKD in the germline V gene. V lost 0 bases to trimming and J lost 4 bases, with 12 bases between them. The CDR3 spells CAISESGGSGTEAFF. CDR3 DNA: TGTGCCATCAGTGAGTCCGGCGGGTCGGGCACTGAAGCTTTCTTT.